The 23 T cell receptor beta chains below were found in one sample sequenced in a study of regulatory T cells in long-lasting Graves disease. Time point denoted: persistent/refractory GD, antithyroid drugs over 5 years with positive TRAb. Researchers made the TCR library from RNA that was extracted from PBMCs. Combining iRepertoire HTBI primers with Arm-PCR of CDR3 regions, the authors built TCR beta libraries. TCRdb analysed the multiplex PCR reads with MiXCR anew, one entry per CDR3 protein. There are 350,000 to 450,000 distinct CDR3 sequences in the sample; less than 25% occur only once, and about a fifth lies in the top ten. The input for sequencing was peripheral blood mononuclear cells (PBMCs), taken when the disease was refractory, from a patient treated with antithyroid drugs. The origin of the receptors is a female donor with Graves disease.

In this sample, this clonotype turned up many times. This rearrangement joins TRBV7-2 to TRBJ2-7; D is perhaps TRBD2 (5 bases). Germline CDR1 and CDR2: SGHTA and FQGNSA. The V end was cut by 1 base, the J end by 4 bases, with 11 bases between. This CDR3 is built from 14 residues. The CDR3 DNA follows: TGTGCCAGCAGCTTAGGGACTCCAAATTACGAGCAGTACTTC. This sequence encodes CASSLGTPNYEQYF.

This clonotype has only a few counts. The J gene is TRBJ1-1, the V gene TRBV4-1, with D unclear. This CDR3 is built from 15 residues. Between the trimmed V and J ends, which lost 3 bases and 0 bases, there was a span of 11 bases. Per germline, CDR1 MGHRA and CDR2 YSYEKL. This chain's CDR3 is CASSQMWNMNTEAFF. DNA for the CDR3: TGCGCCAGCAGCCAGATGTGGAACATGAACACTGAAGCTTTCTTT.

In nucleotides, the CDR3 is TGTGCCAGCAGGCGGGACGGAACTGAAGCTTTCTTT. It translates to CASRRDGTEAFF. The V and J genes are TRBV5-4 and TRBJ1-1; D is possibly TRBD1 (5 bases). From germline, CDR1 is SGHNT and CDR2 YYREEE (reference sequence). The CDR3 is 12 residues long. The ends were cut back, 5 bases at V and 5 bases at J, with 10 bases in the middle.

This clonotype was seen a few times. The rearrangement uses TRBV6-2 or TRBV6-3 and TRBJ2-1, with 11 bases that match TRBD2. Losses at the gene ends were 2 bases for V and 7 bases for J; bases not matched to a gene: 10. CDR1 is MNHEY and CDR2 is SVGEGT in the germline V gene. CDR3 length: 17 residues. CDR3 sequence: CASSYGSGRVTGNEQFF. In nucleotides, the CDR3 is TGTGCCAGCAGTTACGGTAGCGGGAGGGTTACGGGTAATGAGCAGTTCTTC.

This clonotype was detected ten times or more. The chain employs TRBV6-5 and TRBJ2-5; TRBD2 matches at 8 bases. Trimming cost V 0 bases and J 2 bases; bases outside gene matches: 2. The CDR3 extends over 15 amino acids. Germline CDR1 and CDR2: MNHEY and SVGAGI. CDR3 DNA: TGTGCCAGCAGTTACTCGAGCGGGGGTCAAGAGACCCAGTACTTC. As protein: CASSYSSGGQETQYF.

This clonotype showed up many times. The genes are TRBV27 and TRBJ2-2, with D perhaps TRBD2 (5 bases). Germline CDR1 MNHEY, CDR2 SMNVEV (reference sequence). This CDR3 is 15 amino acids long. Trimming shortened V by 4 bases and J by 4 bases, and 13 bases separated the two germline ends. The CDR3 protein is CASSSQVRGTGELFF. The DNA for the CDR3 is TGTGCCAGCAGTTCTCAGGTCCGGGGCACCGGGGAGCTGTTTTTT.

Regarding this clonotype: A much larger clone differs from this one at a single base, so this may be a read error. The CDR3 end shows no conserved phenylalanine or tryptophan, and so a read error is likely. The chain joins TRBV11-2 to TRBJ2-2; D unclear. This CDR3 is 15 amino acids long. V was shortened by 5 bases and J by 3 bases, with 13 bases between the two germline ends. The germline gives CDR1 SGHAT, CDR2 FQNNGV. The CDR3 DNA reads as TGTGCCAGCAGCCCATGGGTTCCGGACACCGGGGAGCTGTTTTGT. Protein product: CASSPWVPDTGELFC.

This clonotype has at least ten counts. The rearrangement links TRBV6-5 to TRBJ2-7, with 9 bases fitting TRBD2. CDR3 length equals 16 residues. V trimming: 6 bases; J trimming: 2 bases; junction bases outside the gene matches: 11. In germline, CDR1 is MNHEY, CDR2 SVGAGI. The CDR3 nucleotides read TGTGCCAGCAGATACACCGGGACTAGCATCCCCTACGAGCAGTACTTC. It codes for CASRYTGTSIPYEQYF.

This clonotype has just a few counts. The chain has TRBV12-3 or TRBV12-4 and TRBJ1-5; 8 positions agree with TRBD1. Losses at the gene ends were 1 base for V and 2 bases for J; bases not matched to a gene: 4. CDR3 length equals 16 residues. The CDR3 loop reads CASSLETTGGNQPQHF. CDR3 bases: TGTGCCAGCAGTTTAGAGACGACAGGGGGCAATCAGCCCCAGCATTTT.

The rearrangement uses TRBV7-9 and TRBJ2-2, with D uncertain. Germline CDR1 and CDR2: SEHNR and FQNEAQ (reference sequence). This CDR3 is 15 amino acids long. Between the trimmed V and J ends, which lost 5 bases and 6 bases, there was a span of 16 bases. The CDR3 bases are TGTGCCAGCAGCCTCCCGGCAGACCCACCCGGGGAGCTGTTTTTT. Protein: CASSLPADPPGELFF.

For the CDR3, the DNA is TGTGCCATCAGCAGGGGGACCCAAGAGACCCAGTACTTC. It codes for CAISRGTQETQYF. The chain recombines TRBV10-3 with TRBJ2-5; 7 bases map to TRBD1. With 6 bases clipped from V and 1 base from J, the junction kept 2 bases outside the gene matches. CDR1 is ENHRY and CDR2 is SYGVKD in the germline V gene. The CDR3 loop spans 13 amino acids.

The V call is TRBV11-2, the J call TRBJ2-3; D not resolved. The ends were cut back, 10 bases at V and 0 bases at J, with 26 bases in the middle. The CDR3 runs to 18 residues. Per germline, CDR1 SGHAT and CDR2 FQNNGV. Here the CDR3 DNA reads TGTGCCACCAACCACCGGGCAGCCACCTCATCTAGCACAGATACGCAGTATTTT. Translating gives CATNHRAATSSSTDTQYF.

This clonotype was observed at least ten times. The rearrangement uses TRBV6-1 and TRBJ1-4; perhaps TRBD1 as D (5 bases). The CDR3 runs 14 residues. Germline V gives CDR1 MNHNS, CDR2 SASEGT. The ends were cut back, 5 bases at V and 8 bases at J, with 15 bases in the middle. This CDR3 reads CASSLGGGDEKLFF. Here the CDR3 DNA reads TGTGCCAGCAGTCTCGGAGGAGGGGACGAAAAACTGTTTTTT.

This clonotype appeared a few times. This chain connects TRBV4-3 to TRBJ2-7, with 12 bases identical to TRBD1. Germline V gives CDR1 LGHNA, CDR2 YSLEER. The CDR3 contains 15 residues. Unmatched junction bases numbered 5, after V lost 2 bases and J lost 6 bases. CDR3 protein: CASSQSWDRGLEQYF. In DNA, the CDR3 is TGCGCCAGCAGCCAAAGTTGGGACAGGGGGCTCGAGCAGTACTTC.

The genes are TRBV5-1 and TRBJ2-2; D gene ambiguous. Germline V gene data show CDR1 as SGHRS and CDR2 as YFSETQ. V was pared by 2 bases and J by 4 bases, with 12 bases between. This CDR3 region has 15 residues. In DNA form, the CDR3 reads TGCGCCAGCAGCTTATCGCAGGCCGTCACCGGGGAGCTGTTTTTT. This translates into CASSLSQAVTGELFF.

This clonotype was seen ten or more times. CDR3 protein: CASSPSSGRARETQYF. For the CDR3, the DNA is TGTGCCAGCAGCCCATCTAGCGGGAGGGCCCGGGAGACCCAGTACTTC. The V gene is TRBV7-2, the J gene TRBJ2-5, with TRBD2 matching 12 bases. Germline CDR1 and CDR2: SGHTA and FQGNSA. The length of the CDR3 is 16 residues. V gave up 5 bases and J gave up 5 bases; unmatched junction bases: 9.

This clonotype was seen at least ten times. This chain connects TRBV27 to TRBJ1-4, with a weak D call TRBD1 (6 bases). The germline gives CDR1 MNHEY, CDR2 SMNVEV (reference sequence). The CDR3 runs to 13 residues. Deletions cut 5 bases from V and 11 bases from J, with 15 bases between. CDR3 protein: CASSRAGVGKLFF. CDR3 DNA sequence: TGTGCCAGCAGTCGGGCAGGGGTCGGTAAACTGTTTTTT.

In its sample, this clonotype was seen a few times. The V call is TRBV20-1, the J call TRBJ1-3; D gene unclear. Germline loops: CDR1 DFQATT, CDR2 SNEGSKA (reference sequence). V lost 2 bases, J lost 3 bases, and 5 bases lay in between. CDR3 length: 12 residues. The DNA for the CDR3 is TGCAGTGCTAGATCCGGTGGAAACACCATATATTTT. Translated: CSARSGGNTIYF.

This clonotype was recorded at least ten times. This chain connects TRBV11-2 to TRBJ2-7; TRBD2 aligns across 15 bases. V dropped 4 bases and J dropped 0; count of bases not matched to a gene: 7. Per germline, CDR1 SGHAT and CDR2 FQNNGV. The CDR3 has 18 amino acids. CDR3 sequence reads: CASSYGLAGGPSSYEQYF. The CDR3 DNA follows: TGTGCCAGCAGCTATGGACTAGCGGGAGGGCCGAGCTCCTACGAGCAGTACTTC.

Ten or more counts support this clonotype. The J gene is TRBJ2-7, the V gene TRBV12-3 or TRBV12-4; the D gene could be TRBD1 or TRBD2 (5 bases each). The CDR3 length is 14 residues. Trimming stripped 5 bases from V and 4 bases from J, with 15 bases between. This CDR3 is CASSADQGAYEQYF. The CDR3 DNA follows: TGTGCCAGCAGTGCAGATCAGGGAGCTTACGAGCAGTACTTC.

V gene TRBV29-1 combines with J gene TRBJ2-7; possibly TRBD1 for D (6 bases). Germline CDR1 reads SQVTM; CDR2 reads ANQGSEA. Trimming took off 6 bases at V and 6 bases at J, with 12 bases between the two ends. The length of the CDR3 is 11 residues. CDR3 sequence reads: CSVYRESEQYF. In DNA form, the CDR3 reads TGCAGCGTGTACAGGGAGAGCGAGCAGTACTTC.

The sample holds a few counts of this clonotype. The chain joins TRBV7-2 to TRBJ2-5, with 10 bases identical to TRBD2. Germline CDR1 is SGHTA and CDR2 is FQGNSA. The CDR3 is 17 amino acids. The V and J ends lost 2 bases and 5 bases, in that order; junction bases with no gene match: 11. CDR3 sequence: CASSLHPSGSLLETQYF. The CDR3 DNA is TGTGCCAGCAGCTTACACCCTAGCGGGAGTCTGTTGGAGACCCAGTACTTC.

The table lists this clonotype with a few counts. V and J are TRBV29-1 and TRBJ2-5; either TRBD1 or TRBD2 may supply D (5 bases each). The CDR3 covers 12 residues. CDR1 and CDR2 (germline): SQVTM, ANQGSEA. This CDR3 reads CTGRGAGETQYF. Written as DNA, the CDR3 is TGCACGGGCCGAGGGGCCGGAGAGACCCAGTACTTC.